The rows below give T cell receptor beta chains drawn from one sample of a study of T-cell memory formation after mild COVID-19. From the 5' RACE reads, TCRdb called clonotypes with MiXCR, one entry per CDR3 protein. This sample has approximately 560,000 distinct CDR3 sequences, with 15% to 20% found just once. The sample taken for sequencing was PBMCs or a T cell subset sorted from them (not recorded which). Receptors were obtained from an adult woman who had mild COVID-19 (a few samples of this study predate the infection). Cell type and time point are not known. Each CDR3 is given with its conserved first and last residue. The D gene is left open where the match is weak. Clone size is not always given. Where it is, it says once, few, many or a class for expanded clones.

>TRBV12-3/TRBV12-4|few|TRBJ1-5|.
CACSSGINQPQHF
TGTGCTTGTTCGTCGGGTATCAATCAGCCCCAGCATTTT
>TRBV19|many|TRBJ2-2|TRBD1
CASRSAGTGGTGELFF
TGTGCCAGTAGAAGTGCCGGGACAGGGGGCACCGGGGAGCTGTTTTTT
>TRBV15|many|TRBJ1-2|.
CATSRERLGDGYTF
TGTGCCACCAGCAGAGAGAGGCTCGGGGATGGCTACACCTTC
>TRBV7-9|.|TRBJ2-4|.
CASSFPGPTKNIQYF
TGTGCCAGCAGCTTCCCAGGACCTACGAAAAACATTCAGTACTTC
>TRBV7-2|.|TRBJ2-5|TRBD2
CASSPSGGAQETQYF
TGTGCCAGCAGCCCTAGCGGGGGGGCCCAAGAGACCCAGTACTTC
>TRBV20-1|.|TRBJ2-5|TRBD2
CSARERVAGGLETQYF
TGCAGTGCTAGAGAGAGAGTAGCGGGGGGGCTGGAGACCCAGTACTTC
>TRBV7-2|many|TRBJ2-1|TRBD2
CASSSDSGLAGIGGNHEQFF
TGTGCCAGCAGCTCCGACAGTGGACTAGCGGGGATCGGTGGTAACCATGAGCAGTTCTTC
>TRBV7-2|.|TRBJ1-1|.
CASSVQGNAFF
TGTGCCAGCAGCGTACAGGGCAACGCTTTCTTT
>TRBV5-1|.|TRBJ2-3|TRBD1
CASSLGDRGPRGDTQYF
TGCGCCAGCAGCTTGGGGGACAGGGGCCCGAGGGGGGATACGCAGTATTTT
>TRBV6-5|few|TRBJ1-1|.
CASSYSGRAFF
TGTGCCAGCAGTTACTCTGGGCGAGCTTTCTTT
>TRBV5-1|few|TRBJ2-3|TRBD1
CASSLRTGGAGDTQYF
TGCGCCAGCAGCTTGAGGACAGGGGGCGCGGGGGATACGCAGTATTTT
>TRBV7-9|many|TRBJ2-3|TRBD1
CASSLRQGSTDTQYF
TGTGCCAGCAGTTTACGACAGGGTAGCACAGATACGCAGTATTTT
>TRBV5-5|few|TRBJ1-1|.
CASSPTHMNTEAFF
TGTGCCAGCAGCCCGACTCACATGAACACTGAAGCTTTCTTT
>TRBV5-1|.|TRBJ2-1|TRBD2
CASSSSEAGGYNEQFF
TGCGCCAGCAGCTCTTCTGAGGCGGGAGGCTACAATGAGCAGTTCTTC
>TRBV6-5|.|TRBJ1-1|.
CASSYSPVGAEAFF
TGTGCCAGCAGTTACTCGCCAGTCGGCGCTGAAGCTTTCTTT
>TRBV5-1|many|TRBJ2-3|.
CASRVSPASADTQYF
TGCGCCAGCAGAGTATCACCCGCTAGCGCAGATACGCAGTATTTT
>TRBV20-1|.|TRBJ2-1|TRBD2
CSARSLAGSSYNEQFF
TGCAGTGCTAGGTCCCTAGCGGGGAGCTCCTACAATGAGCAGTTCTTC
>TRBV10-3|few|TRBJ1-4|.
CAISSGATNEKLFF
TGTGCCATCAGTTCGGGGGCAACTAATGAAAAACTGTTTTTT
>TRBV11-2|.|TRBJ2-7|TRBD1
CASSLLRGNGEQYF
TGTGCCAGCAGCTTACTCAGGGGGAATGGCGAGCAGTACTTC
>TRBV20-1|many|TRBJ2-1|TRBD2
CSARSLAGESYNEQFF
TGCAGTGCTAGAAGCTTAGCGGGAGAATCCTACAATGAGCAGTTCTTC
>TRBV7-9|few|TRBJ2-2|.
CASSAGDRNTGELFF
TGTGCCAGCAGCGCGGGGGACAGGAACACCGGGGAGCTGTTTTTT
>TRBV7-9|.|TRBJ2-5|.
CASSLNEIETQYF
TGTGCCAGCAGCTTAAACGAGATAGAGACCCAGTACTTC
>TRBV20-1|.|TRBJ1-1|.
CSARDSPAEAFF
TGCAGTGCTAGAGATTCACCAGCTGAAGCTTTCTTT
>TRBV27|few|TRBJ1-1|TRBD1
CASSFLDRVDTEAFF
TGTGCCAGCAGTTTCTTGGACAGGGTGGACACTGAAGCTTTCTTT
>TRBV7-8|.|TRBJ1-2|TRBD1
CASSSPGTGGGGYTF
TGTGCCAGCAGCTCCCCAGGGACAGGGGGCGGTGGCTACACCTTC
>TRBV15|few|TRBJ1-1|.
CATSRDGVVTEAFF
TGTGCCACCAGCAGAGATGGGGTAGTAACTGAAGCTTTCTTT
>TRBV11-3|.|TRBJ1-6|.
CASMADHNSPLHF
TGTGCCAGCATGGCAGACCATAATTCACCCCTCCACTTT
>TRBV7-8|.|TRBJ2-7|.
CASSAGTESSYEQYF
TGTGCCAGCAGCGCCGGGACGGAGAGCTCCTACGAGCAGTACTTC
>TRBV6-2/TRBV6-3|.|TRBJ1-2|.
CASSYPIRDSYYGYTF
TGTGCCAGCAGTTACCCTATTCGAGACAGCTACTATGGCTACACCTTC